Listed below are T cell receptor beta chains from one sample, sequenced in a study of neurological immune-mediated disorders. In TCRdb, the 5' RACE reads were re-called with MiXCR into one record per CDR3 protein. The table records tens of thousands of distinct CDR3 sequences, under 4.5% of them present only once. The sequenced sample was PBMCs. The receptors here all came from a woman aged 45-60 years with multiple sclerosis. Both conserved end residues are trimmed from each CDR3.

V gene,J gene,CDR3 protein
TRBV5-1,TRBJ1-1,ASSLDGVNTEAF
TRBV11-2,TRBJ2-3,ASSSRSGDTQY
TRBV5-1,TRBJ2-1,ASSWISGGVDNEQF
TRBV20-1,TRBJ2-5,SACRQGQETQY
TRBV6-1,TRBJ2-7,ASSEGGAQAYEQY
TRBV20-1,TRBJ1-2,SARTQEFYGYT
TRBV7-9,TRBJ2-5,ASSLAVGEETQY
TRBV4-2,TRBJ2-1,ASSQLGNEQF
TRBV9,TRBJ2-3,ASSVGRGGTDTQY
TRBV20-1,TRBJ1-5,SARDHGRPQH
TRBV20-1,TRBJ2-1,SARERRGSGYNEQF
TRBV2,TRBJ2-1,ASSIAGGWTEQF
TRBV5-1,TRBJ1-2,ASSLNGQQGYT
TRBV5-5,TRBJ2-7,ASSLVPSGGYEQY
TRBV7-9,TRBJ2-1,ASHRGADHTGCI
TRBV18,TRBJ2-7,ASSPRVTYEQY
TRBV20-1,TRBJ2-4,SARDRVGNIQY
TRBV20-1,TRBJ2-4,SASSPGVVQY
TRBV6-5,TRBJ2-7,ASRPTGGYLYEQY
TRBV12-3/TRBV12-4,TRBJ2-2,ASRRSGPLGLGELF
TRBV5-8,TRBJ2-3,ASSRTGRTDTQY
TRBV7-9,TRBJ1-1,ASSSWTQGGVGTEAF
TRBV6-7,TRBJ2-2,ASSPWTSGGRLTGELF
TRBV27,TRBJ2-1,ASAGTPKYNEQF
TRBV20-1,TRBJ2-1,SATRLAGKNEQF
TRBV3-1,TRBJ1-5,ASSQVSGQPQH
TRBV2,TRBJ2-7,ASRPSWGSYEQY
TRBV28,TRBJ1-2,ASSYTGDYGYT
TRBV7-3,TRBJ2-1,ASSLNPEGLSF
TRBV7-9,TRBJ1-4,ASSQVPGQGNEKLF
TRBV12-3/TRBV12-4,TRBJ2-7,ASNRAGASYEQY
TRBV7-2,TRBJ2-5,ASSLAESSGWTQY
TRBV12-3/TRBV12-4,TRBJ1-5,ASSLSSQGGPQH
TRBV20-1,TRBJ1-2,SATPMAGVGA
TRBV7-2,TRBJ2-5,ASSLGLQQETQY